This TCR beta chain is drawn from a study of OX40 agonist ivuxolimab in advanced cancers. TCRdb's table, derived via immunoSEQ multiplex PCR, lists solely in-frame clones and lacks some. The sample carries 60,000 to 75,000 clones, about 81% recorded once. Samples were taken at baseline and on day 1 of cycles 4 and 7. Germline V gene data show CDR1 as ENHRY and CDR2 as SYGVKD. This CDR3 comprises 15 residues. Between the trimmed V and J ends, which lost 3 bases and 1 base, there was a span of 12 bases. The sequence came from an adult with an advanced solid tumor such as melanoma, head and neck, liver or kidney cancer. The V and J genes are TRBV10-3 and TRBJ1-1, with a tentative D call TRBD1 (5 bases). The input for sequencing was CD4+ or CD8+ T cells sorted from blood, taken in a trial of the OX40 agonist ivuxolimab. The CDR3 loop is CAISDLQRGNTEAFF. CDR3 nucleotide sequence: TGTGCCATCAGTGACCTCCAAAGGGGGAACACTGAAGCTTTCTTT.